This section outlines one TCR beta chain sequence together with its context. These data originate in a study of T cell responses to AZD1222 COVID-19 vaccine. Profiled with immunoSEQ multiplex PCR; TCRdb holds only in-frame clones, not every one. The data contain over 45,000 clones, 70% to 90% of them singletons. CDR3 length: 14 residues. Germline CDR1 reads SNHLY; CDR2 reads FYNNEI. V was pared by 8 bases and J by 2 bases, with 13 bases between. This clonotype was sampled from an adult in good health. This chain links TRBV2 with TRBJ2-1; possible D gene TRBD2, 5 bases. Sequencing used peripheral blood, obtained on day 0 of AZD1222 vaccination. DNA for the CDR3: TGTGCCAGCGGAGGACGGGTGGCCTACAATGAGCAGTTCTTC. This encodes CASGGRVAYNEQFF.